This TCR beta chain was sequenced during a study of T cells in Graves' hyperthyroidism and ophthalmopathy. This clonotype occurred many times. No antigen is known for it. Researchers barred patients who had uncontrolled infection, other autoimmune disease, pregnancy or lactation. Clinical symptoms, serum thyroxine and TRAb, thyroid ultrasound and orbital computed tomography were used for the diagnoses. Fresh peripheral blood, roughly 10 ml, was the source of the PBMCs. TCR beta CDR3 regions were amplified from RNA. Initially, a first-round RT-PCR of the TCR CDR3 employed the HTBI primer set. TCRdb re-derived calls from the multiplex PCR reads in MiXCR, one entry per CDR3 protein. This sample has 500,000 to 750,000 distinct CDR3 sequences, with about 14% found just once. Germline CDR1 and CDR2: SGHTA and FQGNSA. CDR3 length equals 14 residues. V lost 3 bases and J lost 5, with 11 bases in between. Findings of the study overall: Ophthalmopathy was predicted by the model a median of approximately 6 months ahead of onset.

Sequenced input: blood. V is TRBV7-2 and J is TRBJ2-1; D is possibly TRBD2 (6 bases). The clonotype originates from a woman younger than 35 with Graves' ophthalmopathy. The CDR3 DNA sequence: TGTGCCAGCAGCTTCCTAGCGCGTGACAATGAGCAGTTCTTC. It specifies CASSFLARDNEQFF. Full variable domain (missing parts from reference TRBV7-2 and TRBJ2-1): GAGVSQSPSNKVTEKGKDVELRCDPISGHTALYWYRQSLGQGLEFLIYFQGNSAPDKSGLPSDRFSAERTGGSVSTLTIQRTQQEDSAVYLCASSFLARDNEQFFGPGTRLTVL.